The 26 T cell receptor beta chains given below trace back to one sample, sequenced in a study of glioma-infiltrating T cells after dendritic cell vaccination. Libraries were prepared by immunoSEQ multiplex PCR; TCRdb keeps only in-frame clonotypes and omits some of them. This table has 95,000 to 110,000 clones, roughly four fifths appearing once. Sequencing was performed on blood, taken before dendritic cell vaccination. These receptor sequences come from a human donor with glioblastoma.

This chain links TRBV7-2 with TRBJ1-2; D gene unclear. V dropped 5 bases and J dropped 6 bases, with 16 bases sitting between them. Germline CDR1 and CDR2: SGHTA and FQGNSA. The CDR3 has 14 amino acids. The CDR3 region has the DNA TGTGCCAGCAGCGCGACATCGCCTATTGATGGCTACACCTTC. Translating it yields CASSATSPIDGYTF.

In this sample, this clone turned up a few times. In DNA form, the CDR3 reads TGTGCCAGCAGCAGACGGACTACAGCCTCTGAGCAGTACTTC. Translating it yields CASSRRTTASEQYF. J is TRBJ2-7 and V is TRBV7-2; D might be TRBD2 (6 bases). Germline values: CDR1 SGHTA, CDR2 FQGNSA. V dropped 5 bases and J dropped 7 bases, with 18 bases sitting between them. CDR3 length equals 14 residues.

V and J are TRBV7-2 and TRBJ2-7; tentative D call: TRBD1 (6 bases). Germline V gives CDR1 SGHTA, CDR2 FQGNSA. This CDR3 comprises 13 residues. Trimming left V 5 bases short and J 2 bases short, with 10 bases between. The CDR3 region is CASSRGIPYEQYF. The CDR3 region has the DNA TGTGCCAGCAGCAGGGGGATTCCCTACGAGCAGTACTTC.

The chain combines TRBV30 with TRBJ1-2; tentative D call: TRBD1 (6 bases). V dropped 3 bases and J dropped 4 bases, with 12 bases sitting between them. The CDR3 has 13 residues. The germline CDR1 and CDR2 sequences are GTSNPN and SVGIG (reference sequence). CDR3 sequence (DNA): TGTGCCTGGAGCTTCAGGGGCCGCTATGGCTACACCTTC. The encoded protein is CAWSFRGRYGYTF. Using reference TRBV30 and TRBJ1-2 for the parts outside the CDR3, the full variable domain is SQTIHQWPATLVQPVGSPLSLECTVEGTSNPNLYWYRQAAGRGLQLLFYSVGIGQISSEVPQNLSASRPQDRQFILSSKKLLLSDSGFYLCAWSFRGRYGYTFGSGTRLTVV.

The CDR3 sequence: CASSPQRGFTDTQYF. DNA for the CDR3: TGCGCCAGCAGCCCACAGCGGGGGTTCACAGATACGCAGTATTTT. V is TRBV10-1 and J is TRBJ2-3; TRBD2 matches 8 bases. Looked up from germline, CDR1 is WNHNN and CDR2 is SYGVQD (reference sequence). The CDR3 sequence is 15 residues long. J gave up 2 bases and V 6 bases, and 7 bases lay outside the gene matches.

V gene TRBV7-9 combines with J gene TRBJ1-4, with a weak D call TRBD1 (6 bases). This CDR3 comprises 16 residues. Germline lookup yields CDR1 SEHNR and CDR2 FQNEAQ (reference sequence). V lost 2 bases to trimming and J lost 7 bases, with 17 bases between them. Here the CDR3 DNA reads TGTGCCAGCAGCTTACGCGGGGGGCGCCGGGGTGAAAAACTGTTTTTT. Translation gives CASSLRGGRRGEKLFF.

The chain is built from TRBV6-6 and TRBJ1-5; 9 bases line up with TRBD1. The CDR3 covers 14 residues. From germline, CDR1 is MNHNY and CDR2 SVGAGI (reference sequence). J lost 6 bases, V lost 5 bases, and 5 bases had no gene match. CDR3 in DNA: TGTGCCAGCAGTGAGGGACAGGGAATTCAGCCCCAGCATTTT. It encodes CASSEGQGIQPQHF.

The table lists this clone with a few counts. The chain links TRBV23-1 to TRBJ1-1, with 9 positions matching TRBD1. TRBV23-1 is classed as an ORF, of uncertain function. J lost 1 base, V lost 11 bases, and 8 bases had no gene match. The length of the CDR3 is 14 residues. The CDR3 loop is CAPHEDRGNTEAFF. The CDR3 DNA follows: TGCGCCCCCCACGAGGACAGGGGGAACACTGAAGCTTTCTTT.

The chain has TRBV4-1 and TRBJ2-3; the match to TRBD2 covers 9 bases. The CDR3 runs to 16 residues. From germline, CDR1 is MGHRA and CDR2 YSYEKL. Trimming removed 1 base from V and 4 bases from J; junction bases left unmatched: 6. CDR3 in DNA: TGCGCCAGCAGCCAAGTTGGGCGGGGGGGCCCAGATACGCAGTATTTT. It translates to CASSQVGRGGPDTQYF.

This clone was recorded only once. This chain uses TRBV5-1 with TRBJ2-1; D is perhaps TRBD1 (6 bases). V was trimmed by 1 base and J by 9 bases, leaving 23 bases between them. CDR1 and CDR2 (germline): SGHRS, YFSETQ. CDR3 length: 17 residues. The CDR3 DNA is TGCGCCAGCAGCTTGTGGACACAGGGCACGACGGGTGGTGAGCAGTTCTTC. It translates to CASSLWTQGTTGGEQFF.

The chain links TRBV4-3 to TRBJ2-7; D unresolved. The germline CDR1 and CDR2 sequences are LGHNA and YSLEER. The germline V and J ends were trimmed by 1 base and 7 bases, with 14 bases remaining between them. This CDR3 comprises 14 residues. The CDR3 reads CASSQARGGEEQYF. The CDR3 nucleotides are TGCGCCAGCAGCCAAGCCCGAGGTGGCGAAGAGCAGTACTTC.

This clone was seen just once. The CDR3 region is CASSLGAGYEQFF. The DNA for the CDR3 is TGTGCCAGCAGCTTAGGAGCGGGCTATGAGCAGTTCTTC. V usage is TRBV11-3 and J usage is TRBJ2-1; weak D call: TRBD2 (6 bases). The CDR3 contains 13 residues. The germline CDR1 and CDR2 sequences are SGHNT and YENEEA. V lost 1 base to trimming and J lost 8 bases, with 9 bases between them.

The chain joins TRBV4-3 to TRBJ2-2; TRBD2 aligns across 9 bases. Germline-derived CDR1 and CDR2 are LGHNA and YSLEER. CDR3 length: 16 amino acids. The V and J ends lost 0 bases and 1 base, in that order; junction bases with no gene match: 0. CDR3 sequence (DNA): TGCGCCAGCAGCCAAGATAGCGGGGGGAACACCGGGGAGCTGTTTTTT. Protein: CASSQDSGGNTGELFF.

This chain links TRBV19 with TRBJ1-3; D gene unclear. Germline assignment: CDR1 LNHDA and CDR2 SQIVND (reference sequence). Trimming removed 2 bases from V and 0 bases from J, with 5 bases in between. The CDR3 consists of 14 residues. CDR3 sequence (DNA): TGTGCCAGTAGTATAAACATCTCTGGAAACACCATATATTTT. Protein: CASSINISGNTIYF.

This clone appeared many times. This chain joins TRBV6-6 and TRBJ1-1; tentative D call: TRBD1 (6 bases). This CDR3 has 11 residues. The V end lost 6 bases, the J end lost 11 bases, and 13 bases lay between the germline ends. Germline V gene lookup returns CDR1 MNHNY and CDR2 SVGAGI (reference sequence). The CDR3 reads CASSPTGIAFF. DNA of the CDR3: TGTGCCAGCAGCCCTACAGGGATCGCTTTCTTT.

The V call is TRBV7-2, the J call TRBJ1-1; no clear D gene. CDR3 size: 11 residues. The V gene's germline CDR1 is SGHTA and CDR2 FQGNSA. V was cut by 5 bases and J by 6 bases, with 7 bases left in between. The CDR3 protein is CASSPVSEAFF. In DNA, the CDR3 is TGTGCCAGCAGCCCTGTTTCTGAAGCTTTCTTT.

This clone occurred a few times. Other DNA sequences within the sample encode an identical CDR3. The V and J genes are TRBV6-1 and TRBJ2-7; no clear D gene. CDR3 length equals 11 residues. The germline V gene encodes CDR1 MNHNS and CDR2 SASEGT. Trimming removed 3 bases at V and 4 bases at J, with 4 bases between. The CDR3 region has the DNA TGTGCCAGCAGTGATAGTTACGAGCAGTACTTC. Protein sequence: CASSDSYEQYF.

The chain carries TRBV6-6 and TRBJ1-1, with a weak D call TRBD1 (6 bases). Germline CDR1 and CDR2: MNHNY and SVGAGI (reference sequence). V was pared by 5 bases and J by 0 bases, with 10 bases between. The CDR3 is made up of 14 amino acids. The CDR3 protein is CASSRTELNTEAFF. Here the CDR3 DNA reads TGTGCCAGCAGTCGGACAGAGCTGAACACTGAAGCTTTCTTT.

The chain uses TRBV5-4 and TRBJ2-4; D unclear. Germline V gene lookup returns CDR1 SGHNT and CDR2 YYREEE (reference sequence). The CDR3 extends over 14 amino acids. Trimming removed 0 bases from V and 0 bases from J, with 4 bases in between. Here the CDR3 DNA reads TGTGCCAGCAGCTTGGACATAGCCAAAAACATTCAGTACTTC. Translating it yields CASSLDIAKNIQYF.

This clone has only a few counts. V gene TRBV7-2 combines with J gene TRBJ1-1, with a tentative D call TRBD1 (5 bases). The V gene's germline CDR1 is SGHTA and CDR2 FQGNSA. Trimming left V 11 bases short and J 1 base short, with 8 bases between. This CDR3 region has 11 residues. CDR3 protein: CAEGENTEAFF. The CDR3 DNA sequence: TGTGCCGAAGGGGAGAACACTGAAGCTTTCTTT.

Regarding this clone: The same CDR3 is also encoded by other DNA sequences in this sample. The rearrangement joins TRBV10-3 to TRBJ2-7; 11 nucleotides align to TRBD1. V lost 6 bases and J lost 1; bases outside the gene matches: 8. The CDR3 totals 16 residues. Per the germline V gene, CDR1 is ENHRY and CDR2 is SYGVKD. In DNA form, the CDR3 reads TGTGCCATCAGAAATTCCGGGACAGGGGGGTCCTACGAGCAGTACTTC. Its translation: CAIRNSGTGGSYEQYF.

The genes are TRBV6-5 and TRBJ2-7, with TRBD2 as a possible D gene (6 bases). The CDR3 loop spans 13 amino acids. From germline, CDR1 is MNHEY and CDR2 SVGAGI. V was cut by 7 bases and J by 6 bases, with 16 bases left in between. The DNA of the CDR3 is TGTGCCAGCAAACCGGGACTGGGAGGCGAGCAGTACTTC. It yields the protein CASKPGLGGEQYF.

This chain links TRBV30 with TRBJ2-3; D gene uncertain. Trimming cost V 2 bases and J 0 bases, with 9 bases left between them. Germline loops: CDR1 GTSNPN, CDR2 SVGIG (reference sequence). The CDR3 is 14 residues long. The CDR3 spells CAWSLQSSTDTQYF. CDR3 in DNA: TGTGCCTGGAGTCTACAGTCTAGCACAGATACGCAGTATTTT.

CDR3 nucleotide sequence: TGTGCTAGTGCGAAAGCGGGGGGCGGGGAGCAGTACTTC. Translating it yields CASAKAGGGEQYF. The J gene is TRBJ2-7, the V gene TRBV12-5, with 9 bases that match TRBD2. This CDR3 is 13 amino acids long. Unmatched junction bases numbered 8, after V lost 7 bases and J lost 7 bases. Germline CDR1 is LGHNT and CDR2 is FRNRAP.

This chain links TRBV5-4 with TRBJ2-7, with D perhaps TRBD1 (6 bases). CDR1 and CDR2 (germline): SGHNT, YYREEE (reference sequence). The CDR3 covers 14 residues. Deletions cut 4 bases from V and 2 bases from J, with 13 bases between. The CDR3 DNA is TGTGCCAGCAGCGAGGCAGGGGCCACCTACGAGCAGTACTTC. Encoded protein: CASSEAGATYEQYF. Full variable domain (missing parts from reference TRBV5-4 and TRBJ2-7): ETGVTQSPTHLIKTRGQQVTLRCSSQSGHNTVSWYQQALGQGPQFIFQYYREEENGRGNFPPRFSGLQFPNYSSELNVNALELDDSALYLCASSEAGATYEQYFGPGTRLTVT.

V usage is TRBV4-2 and J usage is TRBJ2-5; D uncertain. The DNA matches TRBJ2-7 better at its end, which makes the J call doubtful. The CDR3 spans 16 residues. Germline V gene lookup returns CDR1 LGHNA and CDR2 YNFKEQ. CDR3 nucleotides: TGTGCCAGCAGCCAAGATCTCAGAGAAGACATCTACGAGCAGTACTTC. Protein: CASSQDLREDIYEQYF.